The clone carrying this T cell receptor beta chain was picked up many times. Antigen specificity is unknown. These data are taken from a study of regulatory T cells in long-lasting Graves disease. The CDR3 is 15 amino acids. V was clipped by 5 bases and J by 5 bases; unmatched bases: 3. Germline CDR1 is SGHAT and CDR2 is FQNNGV. As for time point: newly diagnosed GD, antithyroid drugs for less than 3 months. Following extraction of RNA from PBMCs, that RNA was used to make the TCR library. Study observations and caveats: Persistent Graves' patients possessed reduced TCR diversity relative to recently diagnosed ones. Persistent disease favored TRBV28, TRBJ1-2 and TRBJ2-5.

Libraries of TCR beta came from iRepertoire HTBI primers plus Arm-PCR of CDR3 regions. TCRdb itself ran the multiplex PCR reads through MiXCR, one entry per CDR3 protein. The sample consists of 200,000 to 250,000 distinct CDR3 sequences, roughly 19% of them appearing once. The sample also formed part of further work on T cells in Graves' hyperthyroidism and ophthalmopathy. That source reports: Recently diagnosed hyperthyroidism of less than 2 months' duration affected patients aged 18 to 65. The diagnostic basis comprised clinical symptoms, serum thyroxine and TRAb, thyroid ultrasound and orbital computed tomography.

V and J are TRBV11-2 and TRBJ2-3; 14 bases align to TRBD2. The sequence was collected from a woman aged 25 to 45 with Graves disease. This sample comprised peripheral blood mononuclear cells (PBMCs), obtained at new diagnosis, from a patient treated with antithyroid drugs. CDR3 in DNA: TGTGCCAGCAGCCGAGGGACTAGCGGGAGAGATACGCAGTATTTT. As protein: CASSRGTSGRDTQYF.